Presented here are 26 T cell receptor beta chains from one specimen sequenced in a study of post-analysis software for immune sequencing data. Study-wide findings and caveats: A handful of TRBV segments were significantly more frequent in patients than in controls. TRBV5-6, TRBV5-1 and TRBV20-1 were among these segments.

Presence of unique molecular identifiers characterized the TCR beta cDNA libraries. TCRdb called the PCR reads again in MiXCR, with one record for every CDR3 protein. Altogether 650,000 to 900,000 distinct CDR3 sequences are present, around 46% being singletons, with the ten largest covering 4.9%. Which antigens these TCRs recognize remains unknown. Input material: blood. The receptors were sampled from a girl aged 5-17 years with multiple sclerosis.

This clonotype has just a few counts. V gene TRBV6-6 combines with J gene TRBJ2-1; TRBD1 or TRBD2 may be the D gene (6 bases each). From germline, CDR1 is MNHNY and CDR2 SVGAGI (reference sequence). V was trimmed by 0 bases and J by 10 bases, leaving 13 bases between them. The CDR3 sequence is 14 residues long. CDR3 in amino acids: CASSYSGGRSEQFF. The CDR3 DNA reads as TGTGCCAGCAGTTACTCCGGGGGCCGGAGCGAGCAGTTCTTC.

The CDR3 DNA is TGTGCCAGCAGCTTAGCGATGGACAGACGTAGCACAGATACGCAGTATTTT. This translates into CASSLAMDRRSTDTQYF. The chain combines TRBV7-2 with TRBJ2-3, with D tentatively TRBD1 (6 bases). The CDR3 totals 17 residues. Germline V gives CDR1 SGHTA, CDR2 FQGNSA. V was shortened by 0 bases and J by 0 bases, with 13 bases between the two germline ends.

The chain carries TRBV6-2 or TRBV6-3 and TRBJ2-1; maybe TRBD1 (6 bases). The V end lost 2 bases, the J end lost 6 bases, and 14 bases lay between the germline ends. Germline V gene data show CDR1 as MNHEY and CDR2 as SVGEGT. The CDR3 length is 15 residues. Here the CDR3 reads CASSYVGGSGNEQFF. CDR3 in DNA: TGTGCCAGCAGTTACGTAGGGGGTTCGGGCAATGAGCAGTTCTTC.

The table lists this clonotype with a few counts. The chain employs TRBV7-2 and TRBJ2-5; TRBD1 aligns across 7 bases. The CDR3 runs 14 residues. Germline assignment: CDR1 SGHTA and CDR2 FQGNSA. V shed 0 bases, J shed 5 bases, and the junction held 3 bases outside the gene matches. The CDR3 nucleotides are TGTGCCAGCAGCTTAGCGACAGGGCTGGAGACCCAGTACTTC. Its protein product is CASSLATGLETQYF.

This clonotype was seen only a few times. This chain connects TRBV28 to TRBJ2-1; 7 nucleotides match TRBD2. Germline V gene data show CDR1 as MDHEN and CDR2 as SYDVKM. There are 17 residues in the CDR3. V lost 4 bases to trimming and J lost 5 bases; unmatched junction nucleotides: 14. This CDR3 reads CASSSPSGAGADNEQFF. The CDR3 region has the DNA TGTGCCAGCAGTTCCCCGTCCGGGGCGGGAGCCGACAATGAGCAGTTCTTC.

The chain joins TRBV12-3 or TRBV12-4 to TRBJ2-1; TRBD1 matches 10 bases. This CDR3 contains 13 residues. Trimming took 5 bases from V and 9 from J; bases not matched to a gene: 4. CDR3 amino acids: CASSRTGGGEQFF. The DNA for the CDR3 is TGTGCCAGCAGTCGGACAGGGGGAGGTGAGCAGTTCTTC.

This clonotype appeared a few times. A junction end diverges from the germline sequence, so it may reflect a read error. The CDR3 sequence is CASSDSPGQTTLREAFF. For the CDR3, the DNA is TGTGCCAGCAGTGACTCGCCGGGGCAGACAACCTTACGTGAAGCTTTCTTT. V gene TRBV6-5 combines with J gene TRBJ1-1; D is perhaps TRBD1 (5 bases). The CDR3 sequence is 17 residues long. Germline V CDR1 and CDR2: MNHEY, SVGAGI.

J is TRBJ2-3 and V is TRBV12-3 or TRBV12-4; D ambiguous. This CDR3 contains 14 residues. With 3 bases removed from V and 4 bases from J, the gap between germline ends came to 11 bases. The DNA for the CDR3 is TGTGCCAGCAGTTTCCGAGGAGTCGCAGATACGCAGTATTTT. Residues: CASSFRGVADTQYF.

The chain links TRBV29-1 to TRBJ2-1, with TRBD1 matching over 9 bases. The CDR3 is made up of 13 amino acids. The germline V gene encodes CDR1 SQVTM and CDR2 ANQGSEA. V trimming: 7 bases; J trimming: 6 bases; junction bases outside the gene matches: 7. DNA of the CDR3: TGCAGCGGGCGACAGGGGGGAGGCAATGAGCAGTTCTTC. This gives the protein CSGRQGGGNEQFF.

This clonotype appeared a few times. V is TRBV24-1 and J is TRBJ2-1; 12 positions agree with TRBD2. Germline CDR1 is KGHDR and CDR2 is SFDVKD. CDR3 size: 15 residues. V shed 5 bases, J shed 10 bases, and the junction held 8 bases outside the gene matches. CDR3 loop: CATSVRLAGAEEQFF. The CDR3 nucleotides read TGTGCCACCAGTGTACGACTAGCGGGAGCTGAGGAGCAGTTCTTC.

In this sample, this clonotype turned up a few times. The chain links TRBV2 to TRBJ2-7; maybe TRBD2 (6 bases). V lost 1 base, J lost 4 bases, and 11 bases lay in between. The germline V gene has CDR1 SNHLY and CDR2 FYNNEI. The CDR3 contains 14 residues. CDR3 sequence (DNA): TGTGCCAGCAGTGAAGTACTAGCAGGGTACGAGCAGTACTTC. This sequence encodes CASSEVLAGYEQYF.

Only a few counts were recorded for this clonotype. The rearrangement uses TRBV20-1 and TRBJ2-5, with D perhaps assigned TRBD1 or TRBD2 (5 bases each). CDR1 and CDR2 from the germline V gene are DFQATT and SNEGSKA (reference sequence). This CDR3 contains 13 residues. Deletions cut 5 bases from V and 5 bases from J, with 15 bases between. The CDR3 bases are TGCAGTGCTGCCGGGACCCGAACGGAGACCCAGTACTTC. This sequence encodes CSAAGTRTETQYF.

This clonotype was seen a handful of times. The chain joins TRBV2 to TRBJ2-5; 12 bases fit TRBD2. Losses at the gene ends were 8 bases for V and 5 bases for J; bases not matched to a gene: 6. The CDR3 extends over 14 amino acids. Germline V gene lookup returns CDR1 SNHLY and CDR2 FYNNEI. The CDR3 bases are TGTGCCAGCCCCCTTACTAGCGGGGGGGAGACCCAGTACTTC. It specifies CASPLTSGGETQYF.

The V and J genes are TRBV4-3 and TRBJ2-7, with 10 positions matching TRBD1. CDR3 length: 18 residues. Germline V gives CDR1 LGHNA, CDR2 YSLEER. The J segment lost 2 bases and the V segment lost 0 bases, leaving 10 bases of the junction unmatched. The CDR3 protein is CASSQDGAGTGATYEQYF. As DNA, the CDR3 is TGCGCCAGCAGCCAAGACGGAGCCGGGACAGGGGCGACCTACGAGCAGTACTTC.

The rearrangement uses TRBV6-2 or TRBV6-3 and TRBJ2-3, with D perhaps assigned TRBD1 or TRBD2 (5 bases each). Germline CDR1 and CDR2: MNHEY and SVGEGT. This CDR3 has 14 amino acids. Trimming pared 4 bases from V and 0 bases from J, leaving 8 bases between. The CDR3, as DNA: TGTGCCAGCAGTTGGGACCCTAGCACAGATACGCAGTATTTT. It is translated as CASSWDPSTDTQYF.

As concerns this clonotype: The junction and the germline gene differ at one end; a read error may be behind it. This chain joins TRBV24-1 and TRBJ1-5, with D tentatively TRBD1 (5 bases). This CDR3 has 14 residues. The germline gives CDR1 KGHDR, CDR2 SFDVKD. As DNA, the CDR3 is TGTGCCACCTCGCGAGGGCAGGGCCATCAGCGCCAGCATTTT. It translates to CATSRGQGHQRQHF.

This clonotype was detected a few times. The rearrangement uses TRBV5-1 and TRBJ2-1; D remains ambiguous. There are 15 residues in the CDR3. Trimming removed 0 bases from V and 7 bases from J, with 14 bases in between. The germline V gene encodes CDR1 SGHRS and CDR2 YFSETQ. The CDR3 reads CASSLAAPTENEQFF. The CDR3 DNA sequence: TGCGCCAGCAGCTTGGCAGCACCAACAGAGAATGAGCAGTTCTTC.

The chain has TRBV7-8 and TRBJ2-1; 9 bases agree with TRBD2. Germline CDR1 reads SGHVS; CDR2 reads FQNEAQ. J was trimmed by 8 bases and V by 1 base; bases with no gene match: 6. The CDR3 totals 15 residues. The CDR3 region is CASSLDQREVDEQFF. The CDR3 DNA sequence: TGTGCCAGCAGCTTAGACCAGCGGGAGGTGGATGAGCAGTTCTTC.

The rearrangement links TRBV12-3 or TRBV12-4 to TRBJ2-3; 8 bases are a match to TRBD1. The V segment lost 5 bases and the J segment 11 bases; nucleotides outside the gene matches: 12. There are 14 residues in the CDR3. The CDR3 region is CASSPGQGPDVQYF. The DNA for the CDR3 is TGTGCCAGCAGTCCTGGACAGGGACCAGATGTGCAGTATTTT.

The chain employs TRBV6-6 and TRBJ1-4; D remains ambiguous. This CDR3 spans 14 amino acids. The germline gives CDR1 MNHNY, CDR2 SVGAGI (reference sequence). V gave up 7 bases and J gave up 5 bases, with 14 bases separating them. The CDR3 reads CASTKEEYNEKLFF. CDR3 in DNA: TGTGCCAGCACCAAGGAGGAGTACAATGAAAAACTGTTTTTT.

This clonotype was detected a few times. The rearrangement uses TRBV5-5 and TRBJ2-7; TRBD1 aligns across 9 bases. Germline CDR1 reads SGHKS; CDR2 reads YYEKEE (reference sequence). The trim removed 0 bases at V and 4 bases at J, leaving 5 bases unmatched. The CDR3 sequence is 15 residues long. CDR3 loop: CASSLAGQGNYEQYF. The CDR3 region has the DNA TGTGCCAGCAGCTTGGCTGGACAGGGGAATTACGAGCAGTACTTC.

The genes are TRBV7-2 and TRBJ2-5, with 9 bases aligning to TRBD1. This CDR3 has 16 residues. After removal of 5 bases from V and 2 bases from J, the junction contained 9 bases not matched to a gene. The germline gives CDR1 SGHTA, CDR2 FQGNSA. The CDR3 nucleotides read TGTGCCAGCAGCCAAACTGGGACAGGGAGACAAGAGACCCAGTACTTC. This translates into CASSQTGTGRQETQYF.

This sequence joins TRBV20-1 and TRBJ2-5; D might be TRBD1 or TRBD2, each matching 7 bases. Trimming left V 6 bases short and J 4 bases short, with 21 bases between. CDR3 length equals 15 residues. CDR1 and CDR2 (germline): DFQATT, SNEGSKA (reference sequence). This CDR3 is CSATPGGVLGETQYF. As DNA, the CDR3 is TGCAGTGCCACTCCAGGGGGGGTTTTAGGAGAGACCCAGTACTTC.

The chain recombines TRBV9 with TRBJ2-1, with 9 bases matching TRBD2. Trimming cost V 4 bases and J 1 base; bases outside gene matches: 12. CDR1 SGDLS and CDR2 YYNGEE come from the germline V gene. The CDR3 is made up of 18 amino acids. CDR3 nucleotides: TGTGCCAGCAGCCACAATCCCCGGACTAGCGAGTCCTACAATGAGCAGTTCTTC. It yields the protein CASSHNPRTSESYNEQFF.

The chain is built from TRBV10-3 and TRBJ2-7; D is perhaps TRBD2 (5 bases). In germline, CDR1 is ENHRY, CDR2 SYGVKD. With 4 bases removed from V and 7 bases from J, the gap between germline ends came to 17 bases. The CDR3 has 14 residues. The CDR3 DNA follows: TGTGCCATCAGTGTTCTGGACGGTCGGGGAGAGCAGTACTTC. Translated: CAISVLDGRGEQYF.

V gene TRBV7-2 combines with J gene TRBJ2-7, with D possibly matching TRBD2 (6 bases). Trimming removed 1 base from V and 3 bases from J, with 16 bases in between. In germline, CDR1 is SGHTA, CDR2 FQGNSA. The CDR3 runs 16 residues. The DNA for the CDR3 is TGTGCCAGCAGCTTAGAGGGTCAGGGAGGATACTACGAGCAGTACTTC. Translating gives CASSLEGQGGYYEQYF.